These 17 T cell receptor beta chains were all obtained from the same sample, sequenced in a study of T cells in Graves' hyperthyroidism and ophthalmopathy. RNA transcripts were the template for amplifying TCR beta CDR3 regions. HTBI primers were used for first-round RT-PCR of the TCR CDR3. In TCRdb, the multiplex PCR reads were re-called with MiXCR into one record per CDR3 protein. The sample holds 530,000 or so distinct CDR3 sequences; 15% to 20% are singletons and the top ten take 17%. The sample was blood. The receptors were sampled from a woman under 30 with Graves' ophthalmopathy.

The V gene is TRBV24-1, the J gene TRBJ2-2; weak D call: TRBD2 (6 bases). V was trimmed by 6 bases and J by 4 bases, leaving 14 bases between them. This CDR3 has 15 amino acids. Germline V gene sequence: CDR1 KGHDR, CDR2 SFDVKD. CDR3 loop: CATSLGGATTGELFF. For the CDR3, the DNA is TGTGCCACCAGTCTTGGCGGGGCGACCACCGGGGAGCTGTTTTTT.

The chain has TRBV11-2 and TRBJ2-4; D may be TRBD1 or TRBD2 (5 bases each). The CDR3 sequence is 12 residues long. The V end was cut by 2 bases, the J end by 11 bases, with 10 bases between. Germline assignment: CDR1 SGHAT and CDR2 FQNNGV. The CDR3 nucleotides are TGTGCCAGCAGCTTACCGTCGGGACTTCAGTACTTC. As protein: CASSLPSGLQYF.

J is TRBJ2-5 and V is TRBV20-1; 13 positions agree with TRBD2. This CDR3 comprises 14 residues. From germline, CDR1 is DFQATT and CDR2 SNEGSKA (reference sequence). V lost 3 bases, J lost 2 bases, and 0 bases stayed unmatched. CDR3 loop: CSARGLAGQETQYF. Written as DNA, the CDR3 is TGCAGTGCTAGGGGACTAGCGGGGCAAGAGACCCAGTACTTC.

This clonotype was detected a few times. This chain joins TRBV28 and TRBJ2-7; D gene uncertain. Germline V gene lookup returns CDR1 MDHEN and CDR2 SYDVKM. The V end was cut by 3 bases, the J end by 6 bases, with 15 bases between. The CDR3 totals 14 residues. The CDR3 DNA reads as TGTGCCAGCAGTTTGACCGAAAAACCGGGCGAGCAGTACTTC. It codes for CASSLTEKPGEQYF.

This sequence joins TRBV6-1 and TRBJ2-1; no reliable D call. The CDR3 is 13 amino acids. CDR1 is MNHNS, CDR2 SASEGT, per germline. Trimming shortened V by 6 bases and J by 9 bases, and 15 bases separated the two germline ends. Here the CDR3 DNA reads TGTGCCAGCAGCCCCTTCGGCGGCGTTGAGCAGTTCTTC. This sequence encodes CASSPFGGVEQFF.

Note on this clonotype: It may be a read error: a sequence one base away is much more abundant. The chain links TRBV6-2 or TRBV6-3 to TRBJ1-1; unclear D gene. V was clipped by 1 base and J by 3 bases, with 12 bases between them. This CDR3 is 15 amino acids long. Germline CDR1 and CDR2: MNHEY and SVGEGT. This CDR3 is CASSYLSGSDTEAFF. CDR3 DNA: TGTGCCAGCAGTTACTTATCCGGGAGCGACACTGAAGCTTTCTTT.

This clonotype occurred many times. The chain uses TRBV20-1 and TRBJ2-3; 12 bases agree with TRBD2. The V and J ends lost 5 bases and 5 bases, in that order; junction bases with no gene match: 11. This CDR3 is built from 16 residues. CDR1 and CDR2 (germline): DFQATT, SNEGSKA (reference sequence). CDR3 in amino acids: CSACPGLAGGGDTQYF. Written as DNA, the CDR3 is TGCAGTGCTTGTCCGGGACTAGCGGGCGGGGGAGATACGCAGTATTTT.

J is TRBJ2-2 and V is TRBV6-5; D gene ambiguous. Germline-derived CDR1 and CDR2 are MNHEY and SVGAGI. Trimming took off 2 bases at V and 5 bases at J, with 6 bases between the two ends. CDR3 length: 13 amino acids. The CDR3, as DNA: TGTGCCAGCAGTTACGAACCAACCGGGGAGCTGTTTTTT. The encoded protein is CASSYEPTGELFF.

This chain joins TRBV19 and TRBJ2-1; maybe TRBD2 (6 bases). The CDR3 has 16 amino acids. Trimming stripped 6 bases from V and 3 bases from J, with 18 bases between. Germline CDR1 LNHDA, CDR2 SQIVND (reference sequence). CDR3 coding DNA: TGTGCCAGTAGATACCGATTTAGCGGCTTCTACAATGAGCAGTTCTTC. The encoded protein is CASRYRFSGFYNEQFF.

DNA of the CDR3: TGCAGTGCTAGAGCCCGTAGGACTAGCGGGCTGAACAATGAGCAGTTCTTC. Its translation: CSARARRTSGLNNEQFF. V gene TRBV20-1 combines with J gene TRBJ2-1, with TRBD2 identical over 11 bases. This CDR3 spans 17 amino acids. CDR1 is DFQATT and CDR2 is SNEGSKA in the germline V gene (reference sequence). The ends lost 1 base at V and 5 bases at J; junction bases unmatched: 10.

The table lists this clonotype with a few counts. V gene TRBV5-6 combines with J gene TRBJ1-5; possibly TRBD1 for D (5 bases). The CDR3 covers 14 residues. Trimming took off 3 bases at V and 5 bases at J, with 12 bases between the two ends. Looked up from germline, CDR1 is SGHDT and CDR2 is YYEEEE. This chain's CDR3 is CASSSGTDHQPQHF. The DNA of the CDR3 is TGTGCCAGCAGCTCAGGGACGGACCATCAGCCCCAGCATTTT.

There are many counts of this clonotype. This chain links TRBV28 with TRBJ2-5; 7 nucleotides line up with TRBD2. The length of the CDR3 is 14 residues. Germline-derived CDR1 and CDR2 are MDHEN and SYDVKM. V dropped 6 bases and J dropped 7; count of bases not matched to a gene: 11. CDR3 sequence reads: CASSSRTSFVTQYF. The CDR3 coding sequence is TGTGCCAGCAGCTCCCGGACTAGTTTCGTGACCCAGTACTTC.

This clonotype was seen at least ten times. The chain employs TRBV30 and TRBJ1-1; D remains unclear. Germline lookup yields CDR1 GTSNPN and CDR2 SVGIG (reference sequence). The CDR3 totals 11 residues. V was cut by 0 bases and J by 9 bases, with 8 bases left in between. The CDR3, as DNA: TGTGCCTGGAGTGTTCCGGGCCAAGCTTTCTTT. It encodes CAWSVPGQAFF. Drawing the rest from reference TRBV30 and TRBJ1-1, the complete variable domain is SQTIHQWPATLVQPVGSPLSLECTVEGTSNPNLYWYRQAAGRGLQLLFYSVGIGQISSEVPQNLSASRPQDRQFILSSKKLLLSDSGFYLCAWSVPGQAFFGQGTRLTVV.

The rearrangement uses TRBV7-9 and TRBJ2-1; 12 bases match TRBD2. Germline loops: CDR1 SEHNR, CDR2 FQNEAQ (reference sequence). The CDR3 sequence is 16 residues long. The V gene end was trimmed by 5 bases and the J gene end by 4 bases; junction bases not matched to a gene: 6. For the CDR3, the DNA is TGTGCCAGCAGCCGACTAGCGGGGGAGTTTTACAATGAGCAGTTCTTC. It encodes CASSRLAGEFYNEQFF.

This clonotype was observed many times. The chain carries TRBV15 and TRBJ2-3, with D unclear. Per germline, CDR1 LNHNV and CDR2 YYDKDF (reference sequence). The CDR3 has 13 residues. V was clipped by 7 bases and J by 1 base, with 9 bases between them. CDR3 in amino acids: CATIGPGTDTQYF. CDR3 DNA sequence: TGTGCCACCATAGGACCGGGCACAGATACGCAGTATTTT.

This chain connects TRBV29-1 to TRBJ1-3; 7 bases fit TRBD1. Germline values: CDR1 SQVTM, CDR2 ANQGSEA. The CDR3 is made up of 12 amino acids. V shed 7 bases, J shed 4 bases, and the junction held 4 bases outside the gene matches. In DNA, the CDR3 is TGCAGCGGGGGACAGCTCGGAAACACCATATATTTT. Translated, it gives CSGGQLGNTIYF.

The chain links TRBV5-4 to TRBJ2-2, with D unresolved. Per the germline V gene, CDR1 is SGHNT and CDR2 is YYREEE (reference sequence). The CDR3 consists of 15 residues. V was clipped by 0 bases and J by 1 base, with 7 bases between them. CDR3 coding DNA: TGTGCCAGCAGCTTGGCGACGGAGAACACCGGGGAGCTGTTTTTT. Its translation is CASSLATENTGELFF. Full variable domain (rest looked up from reference TRBV5-4 and TRBJ2-2): ETGVTQSPTHLIKTRGQQVTLRCSSQSGHNTVSWYQQALGQGPQFIFQYYREEENGRGNFPPRFSGLQFPNYSSELNVNALELDDSALYLCASSLATENTGELFFGEGSRLTVL.